This T cell receptor (beta chain) was found in a study of blood T cell repertoires in COVID-19. Study-level information: Samples came from the United States, Italy and Spain, spanning acute and convalescent COVID-19.

Authors' data handling: How many nucleated cells were present was estimated from reference gene primer amplification. The assay was immunoSEQ multiplex PCR, and TCRdb's table has in-frame clones only and misses some. V and J calls and clone size are copied from that table; D and trimming were computed from the DNA. In the table there are about 330,000 clones, 70% to 90% of which are singletons. This clone was detected ten times or more. Self-reported history from a screening survey and questionnaire set each donor's cohort. V lost 4 bases to trimming and J lost 5 bases; unmatched junction nucleotides: 8. The V gene's germline CDR1 is SGHDT and CDR2 YYEEEE. This CDR3 region has 14 residues.

The sample consisted of PBMCs or T cells enriched from blood (not recorded which). V usage is TRBV5-6 and J usage is TRBJ2-7, with 8 bases identical to TRBD2. The TCR was taken from a woman under 30 who had recovered from COVID-19. CDR3 DNA sequence: TGTGCCAGCAGCATAACCCCGGGAGGGAACGAGCAGTACTTC. It specifies CASSITPGGNEQYF.